The 28 T cell receptor beta chains presented below share a single source sample, sequenced in a study of blood T cell repertoires in COVID-19 (dated by TCRdb to between 2020 and 2021). The receptor library was made with the immunoSEQ multiplex PCR assay. TCRdb limited this immuneACCESS table to in-frame rearrangements with V and J called. A share of clones is missing; checked studies link under half to unresolved V genes, and the rest is unexplained. Here the sample has some 250,000 clones; around nine tenths occur a single time. 8.8% of the sample is held by the ten biggest clonotypes. Sequencing was done on a sample of PBMCs or T cells enriched from blood (not recorded which). The receptors derive from a man in his forties who had recovered from COVID-19.

The rearrangement uses TRBV13 and TRBJ1-6; D unclear. This CDR3 has 17 residues. Germline values: CDR1 PRHDT, CDR2 FYEKMQ (reference sequence). V gave up 2 bases and J gave up 0 bases, with 11 bases separating them. The CDR3 DNA reads TGTGCCAGCAGCTTATCGAGCCGGAGCTCCTATAATTCACCCCTCCACTTT. Protein: CASSLSSRSSYNSPLHF. The entire variable domain, with the rest obtained from reference TRBV13 and TRBJ1-6, is as follows: AAGVIQSPRHLIKEKRETATLKCYPIPRHDTVYWYQQGPGQDPQFLISFYEKMQSDKGSIPDRFSAQQFSDYHSELNMSSLELGDSALYFCASSLSSRSSYNSPLHFGNGTRLTVT.

The chain has TRBV3-1 (or the pseudogene TRBV3-2) and TRBJ2-5; D might be TRBD1 (6 bases). This CDR3 comprises 16 residues. The V end lost 0 bases, the J end lost 4 bases, and 15 bases lay between the germline ends. Germline loops: CDR1 LGHDT, CDR2 YNNKEL (reference sequence). The CDR3 region is CASSQDWAQGPETQYF. CDR3 DNA sequence: TGTGCCAGCAGCCAAGATTGGGCACAGGGTCCAGAGACCCAGTACTTC.

DNA of the CDR3: TGCGCCAGCAGCCAAGAAATCAACAGGGGCTATGGCTACACCTTC. Protein: CASSQEINRGYGYTF. The chain has TRBV4-3 and TRBJ1-2; the match to TRBD1 covers 7 bases. V lost 0 bases to trimming and J lost 4 bases; unmatched junction nucleotides: 5. CDR1 is LGHNA and CDR2 is YSLEER in the germline V gene. The CDR3 runs 15 residues.

This rearrangement joins TRBV24-1 to TRBJ2-3; the match to TRBD2 covers 11 bases. This CDR3 is 21 amino acids long. With V trimmed by 3 bases and J by 0 bases, 16 bases remained unmatched. Germline V gives CDR1 KGHDR, CDR2 SFDVKD. CDR3 region: CATSDPNASGGNPQSTDTQYF. In nucleotides, the CDR3 is TGTGCCACCAGTGATCCCAATGCTAGCGGGGGGAACCCTCAAAGCACAGATACGCAGTATTTT.

The gene calls are TRBV12-5 and TRBJ2-3; TRBD1 matches 7 bases. The CDR3 has 16 amino acids. The ends lost 0 bases at V and 4 bases at J; junction bases unmatched: 7. The germline V gene has CDR1 LGHNT and CDR2 FRNRAP. The CDR3 reads CASGLVQGGAADTQYF. The CDR3 coding sequence is TGTGCTAGTGGTTTGGTACAAGGGGGCGCCGCAGATACGCAGTATTTT.

The chain employs TRBV6-5 and TRBJ2-7, with 9 nucleotides matching TRBD2. With V trimmed by 4 bases and J by 2 bases, 3 bases remained unmatched. The germline CDR1 and CDR2 sequences are MNHEY and SVGAGI. The CDR3 sequence is 14 residues long. CDR3 nucleotide sequence: TGTGCCAGCAGTTTAGCGGGAGCAACCTACGAGCAGTACTTC. It specifies CASSLAGATYEQYF.

This clone was seen only once. The chain uses TRBV5-1 and TRBJ2-5, with 7 bases fitting TRBD2. Germline V CDR1 and CDR2: SGHRS, YFSETQ. V shed 3 bases and J 4 bases; nucleotides not matched to a gene: 9. This CDR3 has 15 amino acids. The CDR3 sequence: CASSWGGSRLETQYF. The CDR3 coding sequence is TGCGCCAGCAGCTGGGGCGGGAGCAGGCTAGAGACCCAGTACTTC.

The chain is built from TRBV5-4 and TRBJ2-1; 8 bases fit TRBD1. CDR1 is SGHNT and CDR2 is YYREEE in the germline V gene (reference sequence). After removal of 5 bases from V and 2 bases from J, the junction contained 9 bases not matched to a gene. The CDR3 extends over 16 amino acids. The CDR3 nucleotides are TGTGCCAGCAGTCTTACCGGGACAGGAGCCTACAATGAGCAGTTCTTC. This encodes CASSLTGTGAYNEQFF.

The chain is built from TRBV14 and TRBJ2-7; 9 nucleotides align to TRBD1. V dropped 5 bases and J dropped 3; count of bases not matched to a gene: 8. Germline assignment: CDR1 SGHDN and CDR2 FVKESK. CDR3 length: 15 amino acids. The CDR3 region has the DNA TGTGCCAGCAGCGCCGGACAGGGGCTGTACTACGAGCAGTACTTC. It yields the protein CASSAGQGLYYEQYF.

V is TRBV5-4 and J is TRBJ2-7, with TRBD1 matching 8 bases. The CDR3 has 14 amino acids. V lost 3 bases to trimming and J lost 6 bases; unmatched junction nucleotides: 8. Germline values: CDR1 SGHNT, CDR2 YYREEE (reference sequence). The DNA of the CDR3 is TGTGCCAGCAGCTGGGGACAGACAGGGGCCGAGCAGTACTTC. Protein sequence: CASSWGQTGAEQYF.

The rearrangement joins TRBV11-2 to TRBJ1-5, with 10 bases lining up with TRBD1. The length of the CDR3 is 16 residues. Germline V gene lookup returns CDR1 SGHAT and CDR2 FQNNGV. Trimming cost V 5 bases and J 7 bases; bases outside gene matches: 11. CDR3 sequence reads: CASSPSGTGAFQPQHF. CDR3 DNA: TGTGCCAGCAGCCCGTCCGGGACAGGGGCATTCCAGCCCCAGCATTTT. Full variable domain (remainder filled in from reference TRBV11-2 and TRBJ1-5): EAGVAQSPRYKIIEKRQSVAFWCNPISGHATLYWYQQILGQGPKLLIQFQNNGVVDDSQLPKDRFSAERLKGVDSTLKIQPAKLEDSAVYLCASSPSGTGAFQPQHFGDGTRLSIL.

The rearrangement joins TRBV5-6 to TRBJ2-5; 8 bases fit TRBD2. V gave up 3 bases and J gave up 5 bases; unmatched junction bases: 9. Per germline, CDR1 SGHDT and CDR2 YYEEEE. The CDR3 length is 15 residues. The CDR3 protein is CASSSSGGAWETQYF. DNA of the CDR3: TGTGCCAGCAGCTCTTCCGGGGGGGCCTGGGAGACCCAGTACTTC.

The chain has TRBV6-5 and TRBJ1-4; 9 nucleotides agree with TRBD1. V shed 6 bases and J 6 bases; nucleotides not matched to a gene: 8. This CDR3 is 15 amino acids long. CDR1 MNHEY and CDR2 SVGAGI come from the germline V gene. CDR3 sequence: CASRGTGRDYEKLFF. The CDR3 DNA sequence: TGTGCCAGCAGAGGGACAGGGAGAGACTATGAAAAACTGTTTTTT.

The gene calls are TRBV6-1 and TRBJ1-1, with unresolved D. The V and J ends lost 3 bases and 1 base respectively, with 6 bases between them. The germline V gene has CDR1 MNHNS and CDR2 SASEGT. This CDR3 has 13 residues. In DNA, the CDR3 is TGTGCCAGCAGTGAGAGGGAGAACACTGAAGCTTTCTTT. Protein: CASSERENTEAFF.

The chain combines TRBV28 with TRBJ2-7, with D perhaps TRBD1 (6 bases). CDR1 is MDHEN and CDR2 is SYDVKM in the germline V gene. V lost 8 bases and J lost 0, with 20 bases in between. The CDR3 length is 16 residues. CDR3 in DNA: TGTGCCAGCCAAACTCTCCCAGGGGACCGCTCCTACGAGCAGTACTTC. It codes for CASQTLPGDRSYEQYF. The variable domain in full, with the rest retrieved from reference TRBV28 and TRBJ2-7, is DVKVTQSSRYLVKRTGEKVFLECVQDMDHENMFWYRQDPGLGLRLIYFSYDVKMKEKGDIPEGYSVSREKKERFSLILESASTNQTSMYLCASQTLPGDRSYEQYFGPGTRLTVT.

The chain links TRBV7-9 to TRBJ1-1, with D tentatively TRBD1 (6 bases). V lost 2 bases and J lost 1, with 14 bases in between. This CDR3 spans 16 amino acids. In germline, CDR1 is SEHNR, CDR2 FQNEAQ (reference sequence). The CDR3 protein is CASSLFTGTKNTEAFF. The CDR3 nucleotides are TGTGCCAGCAGCTTATTTACCGGGACAAAGAACACTGAAGCTTTCTTT.

The V and J genes are TRBV19 and TRBJ1-1, with a weak D call TRBD1 (6 bases). V was shortened by 5 bases and J by 0 bases, with 13 bases between the two germline ends. The CDR3 is 15 residues long. The germline V gene has CDR1 LNHDA and CDR2 SQIVND (reference sequence). The CDR3 spells CASSPWTDMNTEAFF. In nucleotides, the CDR3 is TGTGCCAGTAGTCCCTGGACAGATATGAACACTGAAGCTTTCTTT.

The chain carries TRBV6-2 or TRBV6-3 and TRBJ1-5, with 7 bases fitting TRBD1. V shed 5 bases and J 8 bases; nucleotides not matched to a gene: 21. Germline V lookup: CDR1 MNHEY, CDR2 SVGEGT. The CDR3 totals 18 residues. CDR3 nucleotides: TGTGCCAGCAGTCTGGATCGGACATTTCTTAGGGGGCCGGAGCCCCAGCATTTT. Translation: CASSLDRTFLRGPEPQHF.

The chain links TRBV6-5 to TRBJ1-3, with 10 positions matching TRBD1. CDR3 length: 15 amino acids. Germline values: CDR1 MNHEY, CDR2 SVGAGI. V gave up 6 bases and J gave up 5 bases; unmatched junction bases: 7. The CDR3 DNA reads TGTGCCAGCAGCTCCGACAGGGGGCTGAGAAACACCATATATTTT. This gives the protein CASSSDRGLRNTIYF.

The chain employs TRBV5-8 and TRBJ2-2; TRBD1 might be the D (6 bases). The V end was cut by 3 bases, the J end by 6 bases, with 18 bases between. The CDR3 is 16 amino acids. Germline values: CDR1 SGHTS, CDR2 YDEGEE. CDR3 DNA: TGTGCCAGCAGCTCGCGCCGGGGACACGGCGCCGGGGAGCTGTTTTTT. This encodes CASSSRRGHGAGELFF.

This chain joins TRBV7-9 and TRBJ2-2, with a tentative D call TRBD1 (5 bases). The germline V gene encodes CDR1 SEHNR and CDR2 FQNEAQ (reference sequence). Between the trimmed V and J ends, which lost 2 bases and 6 bases, there was a span of 19 bases. The CDR3 is 17 residues long. The CDR3 sequence is CASSLYKGQSGAGELFF. CDR3 DNA sequence: TGTGCCAGCAGCTTATATAAGGGGCAGAGTGGAGCCGGGGAGCTGTTTTTT.

The chain combines TRBV7-2 with TRBJ1-5; 10 positions match TRBD1. Germline CDR1 SGHTA, CDR2 FQGNSA. The CDR3 runs 15 residues. Germline trimming cut 3 bases from V and 5 bases from J; bases unmatched to any gene: 4. The CDR3 protein is CASSLTGTGDQPQHF. CDR3 in DNA: TGTGCCAGCAGCTTGACCGGGACAGGGGATCAGCCCCAGCATTTT.

The chain is built from TRBV4-1 and TRBJ2-7; TRBD1 matches 9 bases. CDR1 and CDR2 (germline): MGHRA, YSYEKL. V was clipped by 5 bases and J by 3 bases; unmatched bases: 8. This CDR3 spans 15 amino acids. The CDR3 DNA sequence: TGCGCCAGCAGCGCCCGGGACAGGGTATTCTACGAGCAGTACTTC. This translates into CASSARDRVFYEQYF.

The chain is built from TRBV6-6 and TRBJ2-7, with D perhaps matching TRBD2 (6 bases). Trimming took off 6 bases at V and 4 bases at J, with 19 bases between the two ends. This CDR3 has 15 residues. Germline-derived CDR1 and CDR2 are MNHNY and SVGAGI (reference sequence). The CDR3 DNA reads as TGTGCCAGCAGCTTAAGTTCCGGGACTCCGTACGAGCAGTACTTC. This sequence encodes CASSLSSGTPYEQYF.

This sequence joins TRBV5-1 and TRBJ1-1; tentative D call: TRBD1 (6 bases). The germline V gene encodes CDR1 SGHRS and CDR2 YFSETQ. Trimming cost V 5 bases and J 0 bases, with 8 bases left between them. CDR3 length equals 13 residues. Here the CDR3 DNA reads TGCGCCAGCAGAGGGGGACTGAACACTGAAGCTTTCTTT. It yields the protein CASRGGLNTEAFF.

V is TRBV9 and J is TRBJ1-2, with D possibly TRBD1 on 6 matching bases. The CDR3 has 16 amino acids. Germline-derived CDR1 and CDR2 are SGDLS and YYNGEE. Between the trimmed V and J ends, which lost 3 bases and 1 base, there was a span of 16 bases. The CDR3 loop is CASSEPRDTHNYGYTF. CDR3 bases: TGTGCCAGCAGCGAGCCCCGGGACACGCATAACTATGGCTACACCTTC.

The CDR3 nucleotides are TGTGCCAGCTCACCGAACCTCCGAGTCGGGACACGAGCTTCACCCCTCCACTTT. This sequence encodes CASSPNLRVGTRASPLHF. The genes are TRBV18 and TRBJ1-6; D may be TRBD1 (6 bases). Germline loops: CDR1 KGHSH, CDR2 LQKENI. The germline V and J ends were trimmed by 3 bases and 9 bases, with 24 bases remaining between them. This CDR3 contains 18 residues.

J is TRBJ2-1 and V is TRBV5-1; 9 bases map to TRBD1. V was pared by 5 bases and J by 5 bases, with 11 bases of the junction left unmatched. The CDR3 loop spans 16 amino acids. Germline V gives CDR1 SGHRS, CDR2 YFSETQ. CDR3 residues: CASSYFPGQGNNEQFF. Here the CDR3 DNA reads TGCGCCAGCAGTTACTTCCCGGGACAGGGTAACAATGAGCAGTTCTTC.